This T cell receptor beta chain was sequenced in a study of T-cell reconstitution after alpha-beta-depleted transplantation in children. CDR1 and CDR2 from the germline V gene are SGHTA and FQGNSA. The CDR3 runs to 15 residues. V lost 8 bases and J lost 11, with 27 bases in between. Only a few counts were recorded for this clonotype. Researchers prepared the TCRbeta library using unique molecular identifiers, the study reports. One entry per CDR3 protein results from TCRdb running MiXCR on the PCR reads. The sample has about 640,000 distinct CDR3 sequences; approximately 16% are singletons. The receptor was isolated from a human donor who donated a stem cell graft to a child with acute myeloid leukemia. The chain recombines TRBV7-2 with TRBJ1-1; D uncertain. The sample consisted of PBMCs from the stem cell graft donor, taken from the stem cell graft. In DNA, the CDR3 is TGTGCCAGCGCCCTCCAGGACGGGAGCCCCTCATCTGCTTTCTTT. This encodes CASALQDGSPSSAFF.